The rows below give T cell receptor beta chains drawn from one sample of a study of T cell repertoires in cytomegalovirus infection. MiXCR was run by TCRdb on the reads, yielding one entry per CDR3 protein. The sample lists approximately 100,000 distinct CDR3 sequences, more than 20% seen once, with 39% in the top ten. Source material: CD8+ T cells from PBMCs. The receptors derive from a human donor in good health (CMV status not recorded). Some clones in this sample may be carry-over from other donors' samples. Both conserved end residues are part of each CDR3. A D gene is named only where the DNA matches it firmly. Size tells how often a clone was seen (once, few, many) or the class of an expanded clone, and some rows leave it out.

many | . | TRBJ1-2 | TRBV7-9 | TGTGCCAGCAGCTCAGGGGCCAGGGCCTATGGCTACACCTTC | CASSSGARAYGYTF
few | . | TRBJ2-3 | TRBV4-3 | TGCGCCAGCAGCCAAGAGAAGTCGGAGATCTCGGATACGCAGTATTTT | CASSQEKSEISDTQYF
many | . | TRBJ1-1 | TRBV11-3 | TGTGCCAGCAGCTTAGGAAGGGTGGACGACACTGAAGCTTTCTTT | CASSLGRVDDTEAFF
. | . | TRBJ2-7 | TRBV7-9 | TGTGCCAGCAGCGACCGGGACACCTCCTACGAGCAGTACTTC | CASSDRDTSYEQYF
. | TRBD2 | TRBJ2-5 | TRBV7-4 | TGTGCCAGCAGCTTACTAGCGGAAGAGACCCAGTACTTC | CASSLLAEETQYF
many | . | TRBJ2-2 | TRBV11-2 | TGTGCCAGCAGCTTAGATTCCGGGAGCGACAACACCGGGGAGCTGTTTTTT | CASSLDSGSDNTGELFF
. | . | TRBJ2-7 | TRBV12-5 | TGTGCTAGTGGCCGGGCGGACAGTGATCCCTCCTACGAGCAGTACTTC | CASGRADSDPSYEQYF
many | TRBD2 | TRBJ2-7 | TRBV7-2 | TGTGCCAGCAGCTTGTTTACTAGCGGGGGGAGCTCCTACGAGCAGTACTTC | CASSLFTSGGSSYEQYF
many | . | TRBJ1-4 | TRBV18 | TGTGCCAGCTCACTGGTGGGCGATCCTGCAACTAATGAAAAACTGTTTTTT | CASSLVGDPATNEKLFF
many | . | TRBJ2-1 | TRBV7-2 | TGTGCCAGCACCTTCCTTCCTTTAGGGGGGGGGAGCTCCTACAATGAGCAGTTCTTC | CASTFLPLGGGSSYNEQFF
. | . | TRBJ2-1 | TRBV9 | TGTGCCAGCAGCGCGGCGTGGGATGAGCAGTTCTTC | CASSAAWDEQFF
. | TRBD2 | TRBJ2-1 | TRBV5-4 | TGTGCCAGCAGCCTCCAAGCGGGAGTCGGCGATGAGCAGTTCTTC | CASSLQAGVGDEQFF
few | . | TRBJ2-6 | TRBV29-1 | TGCAGCGTTGTGGACTCTGGGGCCAACGTCCTGACTTTC | CSVVDSGANVLTF
few | . | TRBJ2-7 | TRBV6-5 | TGTGCCAGCAGTTCCCCCCGGGCAGCCGTCTACGAGCAGTACTTC | CASSSPRAAVYEQYF
. | . | TRBJ2-4 | TRBV15 | TGTGCCACCAGCCTCGGGAAGGGGGGAGCGGCCAAAAACATTCAGTACTTC | CATSLGKGGAAKNIQYF
. | TRBD2 | TRBJ2-5 | TRBV5-4 | TGTGCCAGCAGCTCCCCCGGAGCGGGGGACCAAGAGACCCAGTACTTC | CASSSPGAGDQETQYF
many | TRBD1 | TRBJ1-3 | TRBV28 | TGTGCCAGCAGAGTGACAGGGACCTCTGGAAACACCATATATTTT | CASRVTGTSGNTIYF
. | . | TRBJ2-4 | TRBV27 | TGTGCCAGCAGTTTATTGGCACAGAGGGCGGACATTCAGTACTTC | CASSLLAQRADIQYF
few | . | TRBJ2-3 | TRBV2 | TGTGCCAGCAGTTCCAGAGACAGGCAAGACACAGATACGCAGTATTTT | CASSSRDRQDTDTQYF
many | . | TRBJ2-7 | TRBV7-8 | TGTGCCAGCAGCCCCCTCGGTGTGTACGAGCAGTACTTC | CASSPLGVYEQYF
few | . | TRBJ2-7 | TRBV11-2 | TGTGCCAGCAGCTTAGATTGGGGGTCCGAGCAGTACTTC | CASSLDWGSEQYF
few | TRBD1 | TRBJ1-3 | TRBV4-3 | TGCGCCAGCAGCCAAGATCTTGGGACAGGCTCTGGAAACACCATATATTTT | CASSQDLGTGSGNTIYF
once | TRBD1 | TRBJ1-1 | TRBV28 | TGTGCCAGCAGACTTAAGACAGGGGGTTCCGACACTGAAGCTTTCTTT | CASRLKTGGSDTEAFF
. | TRBD2 | TRBJ2-7 | TRBV20-1 | TGCAGTGCTAGAGGTCGCCTTGCGCTTAGCGGGAGTACACACGAGCAGTACTTC | CSARGRLALSGSTHEQYF
. | . | TRBJ2-7 | TRBV12-3/TRBV12-4 | TGTGCCAGCAGATCCGGACAGAGACAGTACTTC | CASRSGQRQYF
few | . | TRBJ2-7 | TRBV3-1 | TGTGCCAGCAGCCAACCCCGGGCAGGGAACGAGCAGTACTTC | CASSQPRAGNEQYF
. | . | TRBJ1-5 | TRBV19 | TGTGCCAGTAGTATCCGGACAGCGAGCAATCAGCCCCAGCATTTT | CASSIRTASNQPQHF
few | TRBD2 | TRBJ2-5 | TRBV3-1 | TGTGCCAGCAGCCAACCGGGGGGCCAAGAGACCCAGTACTTC | CASSQPGGQETQYF
many | TRBD1 | TRBJ1-2 | TRBV12-3/TRBV12-4 | TGTGCCAGCAGTTTTGGCGGGACAGGGAGGCCTGATGGCTACACCTTC | CASSFGGTGRPDGYTF
few | TRBD1 | TRBJ2-7 | TRBV20-1 | TGCAGTGCTGACAGGATTTCACCGGGACAGGGGCTTTTAATTAACTACGAGCAGTACTTC | CSADRISPGQGLLINYEQYF
many | . | TRBJ2-7 | TRBV12-3/TRBV12-4 | TGTGCCAGCAGTTTAGGGGGAGGTGGCGAGCAGTACTTC | CASSLGGGGEQYF
. | . | TRBJ2-5 | TRBV20-1 | TGCAGTGCTAGACCCCTCGCAAAGCCACAAGAGACCCAGTACTTC | CSARPLAKPQETQYF
. | TRBD1 | TRBJ2-5 | TRBV7-9 | TGTGCCAGCAGCTTAGCGAGGGACAGTGTCCAAGAGACCCAGTACTTC | CASSLARDSVQETQYF
few | TRBD2 | TRBJ2-1 | TRBV7-9 | TGTGCCAGCAGCTTAGTGTCCGCGGGGGGGAATGAGCAGTTCTTC | CASSLVSAGGNEQFF
many | TRBD1 | TRBJ2-7 | TRBV2 | TGTGCCAGCAGTGAAGGTGGACAGGCCTACGAGCAGTACTTC | CASSEGGQAYEQYF
few | TRBD1 | TRBJ2-7 | TRBV11-2 | TGTGCCAGCAGCCAACCTAGGACAGGGAACTACGAGCAGTACTTC | CASSQPRTGNYEQYF
. | . | TRBJ2-1 | TRBV9 | TGTGCCAGCAGCGAGGACATGGCCGATGAGCAGTTCTTC | CASSEDMADEQFF
. | . | TRBJ2-3 | TRBV11-2 | TGTGCCAGCAGCTTAGCTGGGAGTACCACAGATACGCAGTATTTT | CASSLAGSTTDTQYF
. | . | TRBJ1-3 | TRBV28 | TGTGCCAGCAAGGAAGGGGCTGGAAACACCATATATTTT | CASKEGAGNTIYF
. | . | TRBJ2-1 | TRBV20-1 | TGCAGTGCTTACGGACTACTTTCAGACAATGAGCAGTTCTTC | CSAYGLLSDNEQFF
few | . | TRBJ2-7 | TRBV2 | TGTGCCAGCAGTGAAGAGAGCCTCTCCTACGAGCAGTACTTC | CASSEESLSYEQYF
. | . | TRBJ2-3 | TRBV6-1 | TGTGCCAGCAGTGAAGGGGATGAAACAGATACGCAGTATTTT | CASSEGDETDTQYF
. | TRBD1 | TRBJ2-1 | TRBV19 | TGTGCCAGTAGTCCAGACAGGGGTCTGGTTAATGAGCAGTTCTTC | CASSPDRGLVNEQFF
. | TRBD1 | TRBJ2-5 | TRBV28 | TGTGCCAGCAGGTGGACAGGGGAAGAGACCCAGTACTTC | CASRWTGEETQYF
many | . | TRBJ2-4 | TRBV7-2 | TGTGCCAGCAGCTTAGGAAGGGGCCGGGGAAACATTCAGTACTTC | CASSLGRGRGNIQYF
. | . | TRBJ2-5 | TRBV20-1 | TGCAGTGCTAGAGACCGGTCCGATCAGGTCGAGACCCAGTACTTC | CSARDRSDQVETQYF
many | . | TRBJ1-1 | TRBV12-3/TRBV12-4 | TGTGCCAGCAACGAGGGACCTTTCATGACTGAAGCTTTCTTT | CASNEGPFMTEAFF
. | . | TRBJ1-1 | TRBV4-3 | TGCGCCAGCAGCCAAGGAGAGGCAATGAACACTGAAGCTTTCTTT | CASSQGEAMNTEAFF
many | TRBD2 | TRBJ2-1 | TRBV6-6 | TGTGCCAGCAGTTACTCGAGCGGGAGCGGTTACAATGAGCAGTTCTTC | CASSYSSGSGYNEQFF
many | TRBD2 | TRBJ2-7 | TRBV28 | TGTGCCAGCAGTCCTAGCGGTACCTACGAGCAGTACTTC | CASSPSGTYEQYF
. | . | TRBJ1-1 | TRBV27 | TGTGCCATCCCCGGCCGGGGCCCTCACACTGAAGCTTTCTTT | CAIPGRGPHTEAFF
. | TRBD1 | TRBJ2-2 | TRBV5-4 | TGTGCCAGCAGGCCCGGGACAGGCAACACCGGGGAGCTGTTTTTT | CASRPGTGNTGELFF
. | TRBD2 | TRBJ2-1 | TRBV7-2 | TGTGCCAGCAACTTAGGGGTAGCGGGCCCAAGCTCCTACAATGAGCAGTTCTTC | CASNLGVAGPSSYNEQFF
. | . | TRBJ2-6 | TRBV2 | TGTGCCAGCAGTGCCGGGACTGGGGCCAACGTCCTGACTTTC | CASSAGTGANVLTF
. | TRBD1 | TRBJ2-6 | TRBV5-6 | TGTGCCAGCAGCCAGGGGGTCGGGGCCAACGTCCTGACTTTC | CASSQGVGANVLTF
. | . | TRBJ2-1 | TRBV30 | TGTGCCTGGAGCCCCCGGGAGACTGAGCAGTTCTTC | CAWSPRETEQFF
many | . | TRBJ2-7 | TRBV7-2 | TGTGCCAGCAGCCCCGGTGGGGTAGGTTACGAGCAGTACTTC | CASSPGGVGYEQYF